Below, 20 T cell receptor beta chains from the same sample are listed, as sequenced in a study of blood T cells in healthy people across ages. It was with a sample-barcoded 5' primer and a J-beta primer mix that a second PCR of roughly 7 to 12 cycles was run. TCRdb fed the 5' RACE reads into MiXCR, producing one record per CDR3 protein. The sample holds roughly 1.7 million distinct CDR3 sequences; about 35% are singletons and the top ten take 10% to 12%. Sequences were obtained from blood. The receptors were sampled from a woman in her twenties or thirties in good health.

This clonotype has more than one count but fewer than ten. DNA for the CDR3: TGTGCCAGCAGACCGACAGGGCCCACGGAGACCCAGTACTTC. Protein sequence: CASRPTGPTETQYF. This chain joins TRBV12-3 or TRBV12-4 and TRBJ2-5; TRBD1 aligns across 7 bases. V lost 6 bases, J lost 5 bases, and 9 bases stayed unmatched. CDR3 length: 14 residues.

This clonotype was counted a few times. This may arise from a read error, as a much more abundant clone is one base away. The chain uses TRBV20-1 and TRBJ2-7; 9 bases map to TRBD2. With 1 base clipped from V and 10 bases from J, the junction kept 8 bases outside the gene matches. The CDR3 contains 13 residues. Germline-derived CDR1 and CDR2 are DFQATT and SNEGSKA (reference sequence). The DNA for the CDR3 is TGCAGTGCTAGAGTAGCGGGGGACCTCCTCCAGTACTTC. Translated, it gives CSARVAGDLLQYF.

This clonotype was counted only a few times. CDR3 DNA sequence: TGTGCCAGCTCACCGGGGACAGGGAATACCTACGAGCAGTACTTC. Translating gives CASSPGTGNTYEQYF. The chain has TRBV18 and TRBJ2-7, with 9 bases that match TRBD1. This CDR3 region has 15 residues. Trimming removed 3 bases from V and 2 bases from J; junction bases left unmatched: 5. CDR1 KGHSH and CDR2 LQKENI come from the germline V gene.

This clonotype was seen a few times. CDR3 in DNA: TGTGCCAGCAGCTTAGCGGGCCACCAGGTGGATACGCAGTATTTT. Its protein product is CASSLAGHQVDTQYF. V is TRBV7-2 and J is TRBJ2-3, with D unclear. Germline V CDR1 and CDR2: SGHTA, FQGNSA. V was shortened by 0 bases and J by 6 bases, with 13 bases between the two germline ends. The CDR3 spans 15 residues.

This clonotype came up a few times. The chain joins TRBV28 to TRBJ2-5; 9 bases fit TRBD2. CDR3 size: 16 residues. The germline V gene encodes CDR1 MDHEN and CDR2 SYDVKM. Trimming cost V 3 bases and J 5 bases; bases outside gene matches: 10. The CDR3 coding sequence is TGTGCCAGCAGTTTCTCGCGGGAGGGCCGCGGGGAGACCCAGTACTTC. Its translation is CASSFSREGRGETQYF. Filled out from reference TRBV28 and TRBJ2-5, the complete variable domain reads DVKVTQSSRYLVKRTGEKVFLECVQDMDHENMFWYRQDPGLGLRLIYFSYDVKMKEKGDIPEGYSVSREKKERFSLILESASTNQTSMYLCASSFSREGRGETQYFGPGTRLLVL.

This rearrangement joins TRBV6-6 to TRBJ2-5; tentatively, D is TRBD1 (5 bases). The CDR3 is 16 amino acids. Trimming pared 4 bases from V and 5 bases from J, leaving 20 bases between. The germline V gene has CDR1 MNHNY and CDR2 SVGAGI (reference sequence). CDR3 protein: CASSSSGLQGWETQYF. The CDR3 nucleotides read TGTGCCAGCAGTTCTTCTGGCTTGCAGGGTTGGGAGACCCAGTACTTC.

In its sample, this clonotype was seen many times. The chain couples TRBV20-1 to TRBJ1-2; TRBD1 aligns across 8 bases. There are 15 residues in the CDR3. Trimming took 0 bases from V and 8 from J; bases not matched to a gene: 11. Germline lookup yields CDR1 DFQATT and CDR2 SNEGSKA (reference sequence). The CDR3 nucleotides read TGCAGTGCTAGAGATCTGGACAGGGTTACCGGCGGCTACACCTTC. This codes for CSARDLDRVTGGYTF.

In this sample, this clonotype turned up a few times. This chain connects TRBV5-6 to TRBJ2-5; possible D gene TRBD2, 7 bases. Germline V gene data show CDR1 as SGHDT and CDR2 as YYEEEE. This CDR3 is built from 16 residues. V was clipped by 4 bases and J by 5 bases, with 21 bases between them. CDR3 region: CASSLRGLGGAETQYF. The DNA for the CDR3 is TGTGCCAGCAGCCTGCGCGGTTTGGGGGGGGCGGAGACCCAGTACTTC.

The chain has TRBV28 and TRBJ2-5; the D gene is possibly TRBD2 (6 bases). The germline V gene encodes CDR1 MDHEN and CDR2 SYDVKM. The CDR3 is made up of 13 amino acids. V lost 4 bases to trimming and J lost 13 bases, with 19 bases between them. The CDR3 DNA follows: TGTGCCAGCAGTTCCACCCTTACCCGGGACTCGTACTTC. This gives the protein CASSSTLTRDSYF.

The V call is TRBV20-1, the J call TRBJ1-2, with a weak D call TRBD1 (6 bases). The germline CDR1 and CDR2 sequences are DFQATT and SNEGSKA (reference sequence). The CDR3 spans 15 residues. Trimming removed 6 bases from V and 0 bases from J, with 17 bases in between. This chain's CDR3 is CSAQAGEGANYGYTF. As DNA, the CDR3 is TGCAGTGCACAGGCGGGGGAGGGGGCTAACTATGGCTACACCTTC.

The chain combines TRBV6-2 or TRBV6-3 with TRBJ2-1; 10 bases are shared with TRBD2. The germline V gene encodes CDR1 MNHEY and CDR2 SVGEGT. The CDR3 extends over 17 amino acids. The J segment lost 0 bases and the V segment lost 6 bases, leaving 8 bases of the junction unmatched. The CDR3 here is CASSRWTSGSSYNEQFF. In DNA form, the CDR3 reads TGTGCCAGCAGCCGCTGGACTAGCGGTAGCTCCTACAATGAGCAGTTCTTC.

This clonotype was seen more than once but under ten times. The chain recombines TRBV7-2 with TRBJ1-5; D not certain. In germline, CDR1 is SGHTA, CDR2 FQGNSA. Deletions cut 2 bases from V and 7 bases from J, with 12 bases between. The CDR3 length is 14 residues. Written as DNA, the CDR3 is TGTGCCAGCAGCTTATCGGGCGGTGCACAGCCCCAGCATTTT. Translating gives CASSLSGGAQPQHF.

V gene TRBV7-9 combines with J gene TRBJ1-1; D not certain. Trimming pared 0 bases from V and 9 bases from J, leaving 11 bases between. Germline assignment: CDR1 SEHNR and CDR2 FQNEAQ (reference sequence). The CDR3 is made up of 13 amino acids. This chain's CDR3 is CASSLARELKAFF. CDR3 in DNA: TGTGCCAGCAGCTTAGCGCGGGAACTGAAAGCTTTCTTT.

This clonotype was detected only a few times. This sequence joins TRBV4-1 and TRBJ2-1, with D possibly being TRBD1 or TRBD2 (6 bases each). V lost 0 bases to trimming and J lost 5 bases, with 14 bases between them. The germline gives CDR1 MGHRA, CDR2 YSYEKL. CDR3 size: 16 residues. Written as DNA, the CDR3 is TGCGCCAGCAGCCAAGATCTTAGGGGGACTGACAATGAGCAGTTCTTC. Translated: CASSQDLRGTDNEQFF.

This clonotype has only a few counts. This sequence joins TRBV7-8 and TRBJ2-7, with D possibly being TRBD2 (6 bases). The CDR3 has 15 residues. The V end was cut by 1 base, the J end by 4 bases, with 14 bases between. The germline gives CDR1 SGHVS, CDR2 FQNEAQ. The CDR3 bases are TGTGCCAGCAGCTTAGGAGGGGACTTCGATTACGAGCAGTACTTC. This encodes CASSLGGDFDYEQYF. Full variable domain (missing parts from reference TRBV7-8 and TRBJ2-7): GAGVSQSPRYKVAKRGQDVALRCDPISGHVSLFWYQQALGQGPEFLTYFQNEAQLDKSGLPSDRFFAERPEGSVSTLKIQRTQQEDSAVYLCASSLGGDFDYEQYFGPGTRLTVT.

The rearrangement joins TRBV6-4 to TRBJ1-1, with D possibly TRBD1 on 5 matching bases. V gave up 4 bases and J gave up 6 bases, with 12 bases separating them. Germline-derived CDR1 and CDR2 are MRHNA and SNTAGT. The CDR3 length is 13 residues. In DNA, the CDR3 is TGTGCCAGCAGTGCAGGGCCGGGGGCTGAAGCTTTCTTT. Translation gives CASSAGPGAEAFF.

In this sample, this clonotype turned up a few times. V and J are TRBV28 and TRBJ2-3; D remains unclear. V lost 8 bases and J 4 bases, leaving 13 bases between the germline ends. Germline assignment: CDR1 MDHEN and CDR2 SYDVKM. CDR3 size: 13 residues. The CDR3 loop is CASRVPGPDTQYF. In nucleotides, the CDR3 is TGTGCCAGCCGGGTCCCAGGTCCAGATACGCAGTATTTT.

This clonotype was seen a few times. The CDR3 DNA sequence: TGTGCCAGCAGCAAGACAGGGTACACTGAAGCTTTCTTT. Translating gives CASSKTGYTEAFF. J is TRBJ1-1 and V is TRBV7-2, with 7 nucleotides matching TRBD1. The germline V gene encodes CDR1 SGHTA and CDR2 FQGNSA. This CDR3 has 13 amino acids. The J segment lost 3 bases and the V segment lost 5 bases, leaving 3 bases of the junction unmatched.

V and J are TRBV20-1 and TRBJ2-3; 9 positions match TRBD2. Germline-derived CDR1 and CDR2 are DFQATT and SNEGSKA (reference sequence). V dropped 6 bases and J dropped 3; count of bases not matched to a gene: 16. The CDR3 runs 17 residues. The CDR3 sequence is CSASGTSRSGGTDTQYF. The CDR3 nucleotides read TGCAGTGCCTCCGGGACTAGCAGGAGTGGAGGGACAGATACGCAGTATTTT.

Notes on this clonotype: This may arise from a read error, as a much more abundant clone is one base away. The gene calls are TRBV4-1 and TRBJ2-1, with D unclear. The V gene's germline CDR1 is MGHRA and CDR2 YSYEKL. This CDR3 has 15 residues. CDR3 in amino acids: CTSSHPMIRVNEQFF. The CDR3 DNA reads as TGCACCAGCAGCCACCCTATGATCCGAGTCAATGAGCAGTTCTTC.